The entry below gives a single T cell receptor beta chain sequence along with its context. Antigen specificity is unknown. The data originate from a study of siplizumab effects on memory and regulatory T cells. Whole-study findings and limits: Roughly 80-96% of proliferating CD4+ or CD8+ clones lacked a naive or memory phenotype that could be assigned. Proof of suppressive function in proliferating Tregs from siplizumab cultures was not established.

Using immunoSEQ multiplex PCR, the repertoire was profiled, and TCRdb retains in-frame clones only, with some absent. The sample carries approximately 100,000 clones, just over 90% recorded once. Trimming removed 1 base at V and 1 base at J, with 7 bases between. CDR3 length: 15 amino acids. Per the germline V gene, CDR1 is MDHEN and CDR2 is SYDVKM. The V gene is TRBV28, the J gene TRBJ2-2; D is unclear. The source is a human donor in good health. Sequenced sample: Tregs sorted from blood. CDR3 sequence reads: CASSLSDRNTGELFF. The DNA of the CDR3 is TGTGCCAGCAGTTTATCGGACCGGAACACCGGGGAGCTGTTTTTT.